This entry describes one T cell receptor beta chain. V dropped 5 bases and J dropped 8 bases, with 12 bases sitting between them. Per the germline V gene, CDR1 is MNHEY and CDR2 is SVGAGI. This CDR3 is 12 amino acids long. Vbeta (60) and Jbeta (13) primers were used in the PCR. TCRdb keeps only in-frame clones here, not all; method: immunoSEQ multiplex PCR. The table shows about 160,000 clones, with about four fifths occurring only once. The source of the sample is a study of cytomegalovirus exposure and HLA in healthy donors. This TCR was sampled from a woman aged 50 to 60 in good health and CMV-seropositive. The sample comprised PBMCs. V and J are TRBV6-5 and TRBJ1-2; tentatively, D is TRBD1 (6 bases). CDR3 nucleotides: TGTGCCAGCAGTACAGGGCCGGGCGGCTACACCTTC. Translating it yields CASSTGPGGYTF.